A single sample is the source of the 32 T cell receptor beta chains below, sequenced in a study of spatial heterogeneity in lung cancer. These receptors have no known antigen. The study, taken as a whole, reports: Mutation counts in tumors were tracked by counts of expanded intratumoral alpha and beta TCRs.

Noted time point: sample taken at primary tumor resection. In TCRdb, the 5' RACE reads were re-called with MiXCR into one record per CDR3 protein. The repertoire has more than 10,000 distinct CDR3 sequences, more than 3% of them found once; the top ten carry roughly 15%. The sequencing here drew on lung tumor tissue, taken at surgery. The receptors were gathered from a male donor with early-stage non-small cell lung cancer.

This clonotype was seen many times. The genes are TRBV13 and TRBJ1-3; D unresolved. Germline-derived CDR1 and CDR2 are PRHDT and FYEKMQ (reference sequence). Between the trimmed V and J ends, which lost 5 bases and 2 bases, there was a span of 13 bases. The CDR3 contains 15 residues. For the CDR3, the DNA is TGTGCCAGCAGCGTACAAGGGATGGCTGGAAACACCATATATTTT. Amino acid sequence: CASSVQGMAGNTIYF.

This clonotype was seen many times. CDR3 nucleotide sequence: TGTGCCAGCAGCCAAGATCAGGCCAGGAGGAGCCTGCAGTACTTC. Translated, it gives CASSQDQARRSLQYF. The chain combines TRBV14 with TRBJ2-7, with a tentative D call TRBD2 (5 bases). Between the trimmed V and J ends, which lost 0 bases and 9 bases, there was a span of 18 bases. This CDR3 region has 15 residues. Germline V gene sequence: CDR1 SGHDN, CDR2 FVKESK. Supplemented by reference TRBV14 and TRBJ2-7, the full variable domain reads EAGVTQFPSHSVIEKGQTVTLRCDPISGHDNLYWYRRVMGKEIKFLLHFVKESKQDESGMPNNRFLAERTGGTYSTLKVQPAELEDSGVYFCASSQDQARRSLQYFGPGTRLTVT.

This clonotype appeared many times. The chain has TRBV2 and TRBJ2-2; 9 bases line up with TRBD1. The CDR3 is 14 residues long. The V gene's germline CDR1 is SNHLY and CDR2 FYNNEI. The junction had 6 bases not matched to a gene; V was cut back by 7 bases and J by 6 bases. DNA for the CDR3: TGTGCCAGCATGGGGACAGGGTCGGCCGGGGAGCTGTTTTTT. Encoded protein: CASMGTGSAGELFF.

This clonotype occurred many times. V is TRBV14 and J is TRBJ1-1; no definite D call. With 4 bases removed from V and 1 base from J, the gap between germline ends came to 10 bases. Germline CDR1 SGHDN, CDR2 FVKESK. The CDR3 length is 14 residues. This CDR3 is CASSPYIRNTEAFF. The CDR3, as DNA: TGTGCCAGCAGCCCGTACATCAGGAACACTGAAGCTTTCTTT.

The chain is built from TRBV20-1 and TRBJ2-1; 8 bases align to TRBD2. Germline loops: CDR1 DFQATT, CDR2 SNEGSKA (reference sequence). Trimming removed 2 bases from V and 4 bases from J; junction bases left unmatched: 7. This CDR3 spans 15 amino acids. This CDR3 is CSARTGGLDYNEQFF. The CDR3 coding sequence is TGCAGTGCTAGAACGGGGGGGCTTGATTACAATGAGCAGTTCTTC.

This clonotype was counted many times. This sequence joins TRBV7-3 and TRBJ2-7; D call uncertain. Looked up from germline, CDR1 is SGHTA and CDR2 is FQGTGA. The CDR3 length is 13 residues. Trimming removed 5 bases from V and 3 bases from J, with 11 bases in between. As DNA, the CDR3 is TGTGCCAGCAGCCTCGGGCGCCGCTACGAGCAGTACTTC. Translation gives CASSLGRRYEQYF.

By share, this clonotype counts as medium-sized. The chain is built from TRBV7-9 and TRBJ2-1, with 10 bases matching TRBD1. The V segment lost 4 bases and the J segment 4 bases; nucleotides outside the gene matches: 4. CDR3 length equals 15 residues. Germline CDR1 and CDR2: SEHNR and FQNEAQ (reference sequence). CDR3 DNA sequence: TGTGCCAGCAGCTCGGGACAGGGGAGGTACAATGAGCAGTTCTTC. Its translation: CASSSGQGRYNEQFF.

Worth noting for this clonotype: This may be a read error, as it is one base from a much larger clone. The chain combines TRBV5-6 with TRBJ1-6; 9 nucleotides line up with TRBD1. Per the germline V gene, CDR1 is SGHDT and CDR2 is YYEEEE. The CDR3 has 14 amino acids. CDR3 region: CVSSWGQGSSPLHF. The CDR3 coding sequence is TGTGTCAGCAGCTGGGGACAGGGTAGTTCACCCCTCCACTTT.

Worth noting for this clonotype: A read error may be the cause here, since a much bigger clone is one base away. V is TRBV15 and J is TRBJ1-2, with D unresolved. V was shortened by 0 bases and J by 6 bases, with 11 bases between the two germline ends. The CDR3 consists of 14 residues. Germline assignment: CDR1 LNHNV and CDR2 YYDKDF (reference sequence). The CDR3 DNA reads as TGTGCCACCAGCAGAGATACAGCTGGCCATGGCTACACCTTC. Its translation: CATSRDTAGHGYTF.

In its sample, this clonotype was seen many times. The rearrangement links TRBV4-2 to TRBJ1-5; D not resolved. The germline V and J ends were trimmed by 0 bases and 4 bases, with 10 bases remaining between them. The CDR3 length is 15 residues. CDR1 and CDR2 (germline): LGHNA, YNFKEQ. Here the CDR3 DNA reads TGTGCCAGCAGCCAAGATATGGGTTCAAATCAGCCCCAGCATTTT. Translated: CASSQDMGSNQPQHF.

In its sample, this clonotype was seen many times. A junction boundary mismatches the germline segment, possibly from a read error. The chain is built from TRBV11-2 and TRBJ2-7; D call uncertain. This CDR3 has 12 amino acids. Germline values: CDR1 SGHAT, CDR2 FQNNGV. The CDR3 region is CASSLGVGDSHF. In DNA, the CDR3 is TGTGCCAGCAGCTTAGGGGTTGGGGATTCCCACTTC.

A word on this clonotype: This may come from a read error, since a much larger clone is one base off. The chain couples TRBV28 to TRBJ1-6, with unresolved D. Germline V gene lookup returns CDR1 MDHEN and CDR2 SYDVKM. This CDR3 has 12 residues. The CDR3 protein is CASRVPYSPLNF. The CDR3 bases are TGTGCCAGCAGGGTGCCCTATTCACCCCTCAACTTT.

This clonotype was found a few times. The chain employs TRBV24-1 and TRBJ1-2; no firm D call. Trimming stripped 5 bases from V and 2 bases from J, with 11 bases between. From germline, CDR1 is KGHDR and CDR2 SFDVKD. The CDR3 has 14 residues. This CDR3 is CATSALPTNYGYTF. The DNA for the CDR3 is TGTGCCACCAGTGCCCTCCCAACAAACTATGGCTACACCTTC.

This clonotype was seen at least ten times. In nucleotides, the CDR3 is TGTGCCAGCACCCCGGTCAGGACAGGAGGAAACACCATATATTTT. It is translated as CASTPVRTGGNTIYF. V gene TRBV28 combines with J gene TRBJ1-3; 7 bases fit TRBD1. Trimming at V came to 7 bases and at J to 4 bases, leaving 10 bases not matched to a gene. Germline loops: CDR1 MDHEN, CDR2 SYDVKM. The CDR3 loop spans 15 amino acids. Full variable domain (outside the CDR3, taken from reference TRBV28 and TRBJ1-3): DVKVTQSSRYLVKRTGEKVFLECVQDMDHENMFWYRQDPGLGLRLIYFSYDVKMKEKGDIPEGYSVSREKKERFSLILESASTNQTSMYLCASTPVRTGGNTIYFGEGSWLTVV.

This clonotype was detected ten times or more. The rearrangement links TRBV5-1 to TRBJ2-5; 9 bases map to TRBD1. This CDR3 has 16 residues. After removal of 3 bases from V and 2 bases from J, the junction contained 8 bases not matched to a gene. The germline V gene has CDR1 SGHRS and CDR2 YFSETQ. CDR3: CASSSLRDRDQETQYF. The CDR3 DNA sequence: TGCGCCAGCAGCTCCCTACGGGACAGGGATCAAGAGACCCAGTACTTC.

For this clonotype: Mismatch with germline at one junction end may stem from a read error. CDR3 in amino acids: CAASAVAGSDEQFF. As DNA, the CDR3 is TGTGCCGCCAGTGCGGTAGCCGGGAGTGATGAGCAGTTCTTC. The chain couples TRBV24-1 to TRBJ2-1, with D possibly being TRBD2 (6 bases). Germline V gene data show CDR1 as KGHDR and CDR2 as SFDVKD. CDR3 length: 14 amino acids.

The chain has TRBV5-1 and TRBJ1-6; D uncertain. This CDR3 is 14 amino acids long. Trimming removed 2 bases at V and 10 bases at J, with 13 bases between. The V gene's germline CDR1 is SGHRS and CDR2 YFSETQ. CDR3 amino acids: CASSFPASESPLHF. CDR3 bases: TGCGCCAGCAGCTTTCCGGCCTCCGAATCACCCCTCCACTTT.

At least ten counts were recorded for this clonotype. A much larger clone is a single base away; this may be a read error. V is TRBV3-1 and J is TRBJ1-2, with a possible D match to TRBD1 (5 bases). CDR3 length: 13 amino acids. The V gene's germline CDR1 is LGHDT and CDR2 YNNKEL (reference sequence). CDR3 in DNA: TGTGCCAGCAGCCACCCCGACAGCTATGGCGACACCTTC. Its protein is CASSHPDSYGDTF.

This clonotype was seen many times. This chain uses TRBV12-3 or TRBV12-4 with TRBJ1-6, with D maybe TRBD1 (5 bases). The CDR3 has 14 residues. The V end lost 3 bases, the J end lost 7 bases, and 10 bases lay between the germline ends. The CDR3 loop reads CASSFEGWNSPLHF. Written as DNA, the CDR3 is TGTGCCAGCAGTTTCGAGGGGTGGAATTCACCCCTCCACTTT.

At least ten counts were recorded for this clonotype. The V and J genes are TRBV6-5 and TRBJ1-5; D is perhaps TRBD1 (5 bases). V was trimmed by 6 bases and J by 4 bases, leaving 10 bases between them. Germline CDR1 MNHEY, CDR2 SVGAGI. This CDR3 has 13 residues. CDR3 nucleotide sequence: TGTGCCAGCAGGGAGAGGGGAAATCAGCCCCAGCATTTT. This translates into CASRERGNQPQHF.

This clonotype appeared many times. For the CDR3, the DNA is TGCAGTGCTAGAGGGGCTTTCTATGGCTACACCTTC. Protein sequence: CSARGAFYGYTF. V is TRBV20-1 and J is TRBJ1-2; D call uncertain. The germline gives CDR1 DFQATT, CDR2 SNEGSKA (reference sequence). The CDR3 has 12 amino acids. V gave up 1 base and J gave up 4 bases, with 7 bases separating them.

This clonotype is categorized as medium-sized (0.01 to 0.1%). V is TRBV29-1 and J is TRBJ1-1; D unclear. Germline CDR1 and CDR2: SQVTM and ANQGSEA. This CDR3 contains 13 residues. V lost 3 bases and J lost 3, with 11 bases in between. This CDR3 is CSVDPRWDTEAFF. In DNA form, the CDR3 reads TGCAGCGTTGATCCACGATGGGACACTGAAGCTTTCTTT. The whole variable domain, filled in from reference TRBV29-1 and TRBJ1-1, reads SAVISQKPSRDICQRGTSLTIQCQVDSQVTMMFWYRQQPGQSLTLIATANQGSEATYESGFVIDKFPISRPNLTFSTLTVSNMSPEDSSIYLCSVDPRWDTEAFFGQGTRLTVV.

This clonotype was observed a few times. The chain uses TRBV7-9 and TRBJ1-2; D may be TRBD1 (6 bases). The germline V gene has CDR1 SEHNR and CDR2 FQNEAQ (reference sequence). V dropped 1 base and J dropped 12 bases, with 21 bases sitting between them. CDR3 length: 15 amino acids. The CDR3 reads CASSLGDTSAGGHTF. The CDR3 bases are TGTGCCAGCAGCTTAGGGGACACATCAGCTGGAGGCCACACCTTC.

There are many counts of this clonotype. This rearrangement joins TRBV7-2 to TRBJ2-5; weak D call: TRBD2 (5 bases). Germline loops: CDR1 SGHTA, CDR2 FQGNSA. The CDR3 spans 15 residues. V was cut by 3 bases and J by 1 base, with 12 bases left in between. The CDR3 is CASSLGRKSQETQYF. CDR3 sequence (DNA): TGTGCCAGCAGCTTGGGGAGAAAATCCCAAGAGACCCAGTACTTC.

The sample holds many counts of this clonotype. This chain uses TRBV11-1 with TRBJ2-1, with TRBD2 matching over 8 bases. Germline V gives CDR1 SGHAT, CDR2 FQDESV (reference sequence). This CDR3 is built from 16 residues. V trimming: 7 bases; J trimming: 4 bases; junction bases outside the gene matches: 12. The CDR3 DNA is TGTGCCAGCACCCTAATGGGGACTAGACTATACAATGAGCAGTTCTTC. This codes for CASTLMGTRLYNEQFF. Drawing the rest from reference TRBV11-1 and TRBJ2-1, the complete variable domain is EAEVAQSPRYKITEKSQAVAFWCDPISGHATLYWYRQILGQGPELLVQFQDESVVDDSQLPKDRFSAERLKGVDSTLKIQPAELGDSAMYLCASTLMGTRLYNEQFFGPGTRLTVL.

This clonotype was seen many times. The chain employs TRBV6-4 and TRBJ1-6; D gene uncertain. From germline, CDR1 is MRHNA and CDR2 SNTAGT. The CDR3 consists of 14 residues. Trimming pared 4 bases from V and 7 bases from J, leaving 11 bases between. The CDR3 region is CASSANPGNSPLHF. Written as DNA, the CDR3 is TGTGCCAGCAGTGCCAACCCGGGCAATTCACCCCTCCACTTT.

To note about this clonotype: One base away lies a much larger clone, so this may be a sequencing read error. The chain couples TRBV5-1 to TRBJ1-5, with TRBD1 matching 9 bases. Germline CDR1 SGHRS, CDR2 YFSETQ. The CDR3 sequence is 15 residues long. The CDR3 DNA follows: TGCGCCAGCAGCTTGGGACAGGGGGGACATCAGCCCCGGCATTTT. Translation: CASSLGQGGHQPRHF.

This clonotype qualifies as medium-sized. The CDR3 sequence is CASSSGTVIGEKLFF. CDR3 nucleotides: TGTGCCAGCAGTTCCGGGACAGTCATAGGTGAAAAACTGTTTTTT. This chain joins TRBV27 and TRBJ1-4; 7 bases fit TRBD1. Germline V CDR1 and CDR2: MNHEY, SMNVEV (reference sequence). The trim removed 4 bases at V and 7 bases at J, leaving 9 bases unmatched. The CDR3 totals 15 residues.

This clonotype was found many times. The genes are TRBV5-6 and TRBJ1-2, with 10 bases lining up with TRBD1. This CDR3 has 15 residues. Looked up from germline, CDR1 is SGHDT and CDR2 is YYEEEE. V shed 1 base and J 3 bases; nucleotides not matched to a gene: 3. The CDR3 protein is CASSLPGQGDYGYTF. DNA of the CDR3: TGTGCCAGCAGCTTGCCCGGACAGGGGGACTATGGCTACACCTTC. Looking up the rest from reference TRBV5-6 and TRBJ1-2 gives the full variable domain: DAGVTQSPTHLIKTRGQQVTLRCSPKSGHDTVSWYQQALGQGPQFIFQYYEEEERQRGNFPDRFSGHQFPNYSSELNVNALLLGDSALYLCASSLPGQGDYGYTFGSGTRLTVV.

This clonotype was observed at least ten times. The chain carries TRBV30 and TRBJ2-3, with D possibly TRBD1 on 5 matching bases. There are 17 residues in the CDR3. The ends were cut back, 0 bases at V and 2 bases at J, with 18 bases in the middle. The germline V gene encodes CDR1 GTSNPN and CDR2 SVGIG (reference sequence). CDR3 bases: TGTGCCTGGAGTGTACCCTCGGCAGGGCTATCCACAGATACGCAGTATTTT. Its protein is CAWSVPSAGLSTDTQYF.

This clonotype was observed many times. The chain employs TRBV7-3 and TRBJ2-1, with TRBD2 matching over 7 bases. The CDR3 is 13 amino acids. The V segment lost 6 bases and the J segment 5 bases; nucleotides outside the gene matches: 4. Germline CDR1 SGHTA, CDR2 FQGTGA. As DNA, the CDR3 is TGTGCCAGCAGACTTGGGACTAACAATGAGCAGTTCTTC. Translation gives CASRLGTNNEQFF.

This clonotype was counted at least ten times. The chain recombines TRBV5-6 with TRBJ1-1; D is undetermined. This CDR3 contains 12 residues. V shed 0 bases and J shed 7 bases, with 7 bases lying between them. Germline V CDR1 and CDR2: SGHDT, YYEEEE. As DNA, the CDR3 is TGTGCCAGCAGCTTGGCCGGGTTTGAAGCTTTCTTT. It codes for CASSLAGFEAFF.